This TCR beta chain was found in a study of blood T cell repertoires in COVID-19. On the study more broadly: Samples came from the United States, Italy and Spain, spanning acute and convalescent COVID-19.

Sequenced by immunoSEQ multiplex PCR; TCRdb stores in-frame clones only, minus some. There are 180,000 or so clones in the sample; approximately 91% occur only once, and roughly 0.77% lies in the top ten. Germline values: CDR1 LGHNA, CDR2 YSLEER. The V and J ends lost 0 bases and 0 bases respectively, with 9 bases between them. This CDR3 has 17 residues. Across under 25 US areas, participants ranged in age from 18 to 89 years. V gene TRBV4-3 combines with J gene TRBJ2-6; D is ambiguous. This receptor was identified in a woman younger than 30 who had recovered from COVID-19. The sample consisted of PBMCs or T cells enriched from blood (not recorded which). CDR3 sequence (DNA): TGCGCCAGCAGCCAAGATATACGGAGCTCTGGGGCCAACGTCCTGACTTTC. Translated, it gives CASSQDIRSSGANVLTF.